Included here is one TCR beta chain sequence, with context. Germline V CDR1 and CDR2: MNHEY, SMNVEV (reference sequence). This CDR3 has 16 residues. With 6 bases removed from V and 6 bases from J, the gap between germline ends came to 23 bases. Clones were sequenced by immunoSEQ multiplex PCR, and TCRdb holds only the in-frame ones, with some missing. The sample includes some 14,000 clones, approximately 90% of them seen just once. The data stem from a study of blood T cell repertoires in COVID-19. The TCR sequence derives from a human donor in a cohort sampled during active COVID-19. The J gene is TRBJ1-1, the V gene TRBV27; TRBD1 might be the D (5 bases). Sequencing was performed on peripheral blood. CDR3 nucleotides: TGTGCCAGCAGGTCGCGAGACGGGGGGGTCGGTGCTGAAGCTTTCTTT. Protein product: CASRSRDGGVGAEAFF.